The present T cell receptor (beta chain) was sequenced within a study of early T cells in non-severe SARS-CoV-2 infection. Unique molecular identifiers were affixed to single, distinct cDNA molecules. MiXCR was run by TCRdb on the 5' RACE reads, yielding one entry per CDR3 protein. The sample shows 80,000 to 95,000 distinct CDR3 sequences, around 13% of them seen only once. Deletions cut 5 bases from V and 5 bases from J, with 12 bases between. From germline, CDR1 is MNHEY and CDR2 SVGAGI. The length of the CDR3 is 13 residues. The rearrangement links TRBV6-5 to TRBJ1-1; tentative D call: TRBD1 (6 bases). Sample: whole blood. This TCR derives from an adult who was a healthcare worker with PCR-confirmed SARS-CoV-2 infection or an uninfected control (not recorded which). In nucleotides, the CDR3 is TGTGCCAGCAGTGATAGGGGGGTAACTGAAGCTTTCTTT. Translating gives CASSDRGVTEAFF.